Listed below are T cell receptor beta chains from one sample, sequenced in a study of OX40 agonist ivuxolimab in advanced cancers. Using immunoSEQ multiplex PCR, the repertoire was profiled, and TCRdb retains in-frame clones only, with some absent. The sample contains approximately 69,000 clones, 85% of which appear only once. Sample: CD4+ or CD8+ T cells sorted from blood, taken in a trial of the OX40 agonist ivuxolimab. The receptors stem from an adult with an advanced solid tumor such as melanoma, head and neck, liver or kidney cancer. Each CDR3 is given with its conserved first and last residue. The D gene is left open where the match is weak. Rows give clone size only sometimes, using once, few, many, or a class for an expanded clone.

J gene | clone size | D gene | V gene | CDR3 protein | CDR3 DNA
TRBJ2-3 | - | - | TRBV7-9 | CASSLSWSGADTQYF | TGTGCCAGCAGCTTAAGCTGGTCAGGGGCAGATACGCAGTATTTT
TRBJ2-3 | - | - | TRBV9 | CASSADLPSTDTQYF | TGTGCCAGCAGCGCGGACCTCCCTAGCACAGATACGCAGTATTTT
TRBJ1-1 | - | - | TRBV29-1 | CSVANEVAFF | TGCAGCGTTGCGAACGAAGTGGCTTTCTTT
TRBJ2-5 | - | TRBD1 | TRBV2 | CASSGQGGETQYF | TGTGCCAGCAGCGGACAGGGAGGCGAGACCCAGTACTTC
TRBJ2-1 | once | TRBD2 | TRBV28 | CASSLLAGGGNEQFF | TGTGCCAGCAGTTTACTAGCGGGAGGTGGCAATGAGCAGTTCTTC
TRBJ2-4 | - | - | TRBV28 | CASSLLEEAPKNIQYF | TGTGCCAGCAGTTTATTAGAAGAGGCGCCCAAAAACATTCAGTACTTC
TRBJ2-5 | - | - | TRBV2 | CASMVRRGETQYF | TGTGCCAGCATGGTCCGGAGGGGGGAGACCCAGTACTTC
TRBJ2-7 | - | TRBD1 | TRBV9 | CASSVGQGKAYEQYF | TGTGCCAGCAGCGTAGGACAGGGAAAAGCCTACGAGCAGTACTTC
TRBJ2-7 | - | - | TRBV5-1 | CASSLEGPGEQYF | TGCGCCAGCAGCTTGGAGGGGCCGGGGGAGCAGTACTTC
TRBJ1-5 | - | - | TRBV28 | CASGLGHGNQPQHF | TGTGCCAGCGGCTTGGGACACGGTAATCAGCCCCAGCATTTT
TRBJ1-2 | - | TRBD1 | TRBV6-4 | CASFKGQGVYGYTF | TGTGCCAGCTTCAAGGGACAGGGCGTCTATGGCTACACCTTC
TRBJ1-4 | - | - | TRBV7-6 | CASSRRQAFKTTNEKLFF | TGTGCCAGCAGCCGGAGACAGGCCTTCAAAACAACTAATGAAAAACTGTTTTTT
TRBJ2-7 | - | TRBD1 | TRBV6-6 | CASSAGGNYYEQYF | TGTGCCAGCAGCGCAGGGGGAAACTACTACGAGCAGTACTTC
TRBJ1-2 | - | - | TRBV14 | CASSSQRNYGYTF | TGTGCCAGCAGCTCTCAGAGGAACTATGGCTACACCTTC
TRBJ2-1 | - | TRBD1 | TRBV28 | CASSPHPGTGANEQFF | TGTGCCAGCAGTCCCCACCCCGGGACAGGGGCCAATGAGCAGTTCTTC
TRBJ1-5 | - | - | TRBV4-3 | CASSQDPGEDQPQHF | TGCGCCAGCAGCCAAGATCCGGGTGAGGACCAGCCCCAGCATTTT
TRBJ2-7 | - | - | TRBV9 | CASSPAGQGYEQYF | TGTGCCAGCAGCCCGGCGGGGCAGGGCTACGAGCAGTACTTC
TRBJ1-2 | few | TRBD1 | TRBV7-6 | CASSSHQGAPNYGYTF | TGTGCCAGCAGCTCGCACCAGGGGGCCCCTAACTATGGCTACACCTTC
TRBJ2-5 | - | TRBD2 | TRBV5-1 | CASSSMWGIGRLAGSQETQYF | TGCGCCAGCAGCTCGATGTGGGGTATCGGTCGACTAGCGGGGAGTCAAGAGACCCAGTACTTC
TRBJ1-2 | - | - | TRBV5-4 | CASSVESYGYTF | TGTGCCAGCAGCGTGGAGAGCTATGGCTACACCTTC
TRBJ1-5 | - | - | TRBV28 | CASQTGAYSNQPQHF | TGTGCCAGCCAGACAGGTGCTTATAGCAATCAGCCCCAGCATTTT
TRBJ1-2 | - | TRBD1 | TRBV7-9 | CASSYGRDRSYGYTF | TGTGCCAGCAGCTATGGGCGGGACAGGTCCTATGGCTACACCTTC
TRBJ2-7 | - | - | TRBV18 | CASSPTGAGPSYEQYF | TGTGCCAGCTCACCGACCGGGGCGGGGCCCTCCTACGAGCAGTACTTC
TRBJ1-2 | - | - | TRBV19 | CAIRDGFLYGYTF | TGTGCCATTCGGGACGGTTTTTTATATGGCTACACCTTC
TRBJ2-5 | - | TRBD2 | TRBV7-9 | CATFQGGYQETQYF | TGTGCCACCTTCCAGGGAGGGTACCAAGAGACCCAGTACTTC
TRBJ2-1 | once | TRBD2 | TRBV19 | CASSLGLAEIYNEQFF | TGTGCCAGTAGTCTGGGACTAGCGGAAATCTACAATGAGCAGTTCTTC
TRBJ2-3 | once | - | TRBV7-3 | CASSFDSSDTQYF | TGTGCCAGCAGCTTTGACAGTTCAGATACGCAGTATTTT
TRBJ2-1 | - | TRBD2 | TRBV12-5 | CASGSTPGLAELRGSYNEQFF | TGTGCTAGTGGCTCAACACCGGGACTAGCGGAACTGAGAGGGTCCTACAATGAGCAGTTCTTC
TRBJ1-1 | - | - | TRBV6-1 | CASSEYTEAFF | TGTGCCAGCAGTGAATACACTGAAGCTTTCTTT
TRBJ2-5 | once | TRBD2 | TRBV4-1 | CASSQLSGRWSSGGRETQYF | TGCGCCAGCAGCCAACTCTCTGGGAGATGGTCTAGCGGGGGCAGAGAGACCCAGTACTTC
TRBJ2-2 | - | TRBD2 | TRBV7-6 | CASSPKLAGVSNTGELFF | TGTGCCAGCAGCCCCAAACTAGCGGGAGTCTCGAACACCGGGGAGCTGTTTTTT
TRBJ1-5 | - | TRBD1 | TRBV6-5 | CASSSGGPQHF | TGTGCCAGCAGTTCAGGGGGGCCCCAGCATTTT
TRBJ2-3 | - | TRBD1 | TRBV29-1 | CSVELGDRLDTQYF | TGCAGCGTTGAATTGGGGGACAGGCTTGATACGCAGTATTTT
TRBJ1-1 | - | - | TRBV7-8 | CASRLNTEAFF | TGTGCCAGCAGATTGAACACTGAAGCTTTCTTT
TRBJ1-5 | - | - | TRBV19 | CASSIGMRNQPQHF | TGTGCCAGTAGTATCGGGATGCGCAATCAGCCCCAGCATTTT
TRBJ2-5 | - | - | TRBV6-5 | CASSYHRQALQETQYF | TGTGCCAGCAGTTACCATCGGCAGGCCCTTCAAGAGACCCAGTACTTC
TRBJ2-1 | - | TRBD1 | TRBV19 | CASSAITGTDREQFF | TGTGCCAGTAGTGCGATAACCGGGACAGACCGAGAGCAGTTCTTC
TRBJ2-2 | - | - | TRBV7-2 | CASSALNTGELFF | TGTGCCAGCAGCGCATTGAACACCGGGGAGCTGTTTTTT
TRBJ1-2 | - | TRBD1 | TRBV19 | CASSSGQGQFYGYTF | TGTGCCAGTAGTTCTGGACAGGGGCAATTCTATGGCTACACCTTC
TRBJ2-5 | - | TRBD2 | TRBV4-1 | CASSQLGLVLETQYF | TGCGCCAGCAGCCAACTCGGACTAGTCCTAGAGACCCAGTACTTC
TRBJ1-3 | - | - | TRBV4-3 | CASSQDLGAGNTIYF | TGCGCCAGCAGCCAAGACCTAGGGGCTGGAAACACCATATATTTT